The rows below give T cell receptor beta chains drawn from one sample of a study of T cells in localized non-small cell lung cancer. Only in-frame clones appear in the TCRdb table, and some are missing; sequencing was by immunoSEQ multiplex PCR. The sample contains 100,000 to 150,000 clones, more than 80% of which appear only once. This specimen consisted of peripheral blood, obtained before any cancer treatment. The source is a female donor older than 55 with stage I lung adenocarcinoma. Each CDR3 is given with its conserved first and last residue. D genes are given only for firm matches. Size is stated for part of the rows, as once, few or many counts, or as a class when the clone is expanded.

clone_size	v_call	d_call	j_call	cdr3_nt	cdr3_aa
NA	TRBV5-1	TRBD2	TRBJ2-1	TGCGCCAGCAGCGCCGGCCCGGGAGGCGACAATGAGCAGTTCTTC	CASSAGPGGDNEQFF
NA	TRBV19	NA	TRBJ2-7	TGTGCCAGTAGTGCGCCCCCAGCCTACGAGCAGTACTTC	CASSAPPAYEQYF
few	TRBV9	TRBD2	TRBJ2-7	TGTGCCAGCAGCCTTAGCGGGAGTCCCTACGAGCAGTACTTC	CASSLSGSPYEQYF
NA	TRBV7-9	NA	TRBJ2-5	TGTGCCAGCAGCTTAGGGATCCTAGGGGTAGAGACCCAGTACTTC	CASSLGILGVETQYF
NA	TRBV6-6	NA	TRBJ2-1	TGTGCCAGCAGTTACTCCCAGTTCAATGAGCAGTTCTTC	CASSYSQFNEQFF
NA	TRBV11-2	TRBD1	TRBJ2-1	TGTGCCAGCAGCTTCCGGGACAGCGCCTACAATGAGCAGTTCTTC	CASSFRDSAYNEQFF
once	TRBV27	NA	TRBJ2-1	TGTGCCAGCAGTCCCTATTTTAGCCAGAACTACAATGAGCAGTTCTTC	CASSPYFSQNYNEQFF
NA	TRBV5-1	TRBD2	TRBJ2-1	TGCGCCAGCAGCTCAGCGGGAGGGCCACAGTACAATGAGCAGTTCTTC	CASSSAGGPQYNEQFF
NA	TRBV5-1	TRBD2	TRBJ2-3	TGCGCCAGCAGCTTGGAGGCGGGAGGTACAGATACGCAGTATTTT	CASSLEAGGTDTQYF
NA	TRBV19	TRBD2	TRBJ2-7	TGTGCCAGTAGTGGGGCGGGAGGCTGGTACGAGCAGTACTTC	CASSGAGGWYEQYF
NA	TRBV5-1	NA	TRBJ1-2	TGCGCCAGCAGCCTAGGGACCGCCTGGAACTATGGCTACACCTTC	CASSLGTAWNYGYTF
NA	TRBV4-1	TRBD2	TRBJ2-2	TGCGCCAGCAGCCAAGAGGGGACTAGGGACACCGGGGAGCTGTTTTTT	CASSQEGTRDTGELFF
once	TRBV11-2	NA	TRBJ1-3	TGTGCCAGCAGCTTAGCCGGGTTTACTGGAAACACCATATATTTT	CASSLAGFTGNTIYF
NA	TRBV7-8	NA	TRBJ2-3	TGTGCCAGCAGCTTAGAGGCAGGGGCGGGCACAGATACGCAGTATTTT	CASSLEAGAGTDTQYF
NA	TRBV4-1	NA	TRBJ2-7	TGCGCCAGCAGCCAAGATGGGGGTAGAACCGAGCAGTACTTC	CASSQDGGRTEQYF
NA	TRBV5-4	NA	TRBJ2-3	TGTGCCAGCAGCTCACAGCGCACAGATACGCAGTATTTT	CASSSQRTDTQYF
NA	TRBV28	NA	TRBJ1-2	TGTGCCAGCAGACCCCGCGGTTTAGGAGGCTATGGCTACACCTTC	CASRPRGLGGYGYTF
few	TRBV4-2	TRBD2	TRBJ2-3	TGTGCCAGCAGCCTGGGGGCAGCGGGAGGGGATACGCAGTATTTT	CASSLGAAGGDTQYF
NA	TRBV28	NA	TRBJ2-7	TGTGCCAGCAGTGCAGGGTTGTACGAGCAGTACTTC	CASSAGLYEQYF
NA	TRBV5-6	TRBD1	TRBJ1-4	TGTGCCAGCAGCGCGGACAGGAGTTCGGAAAAACTGTTTTTT	CASSADRSSEKLFF
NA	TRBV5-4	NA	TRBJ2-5	TGTGCCAGCAGCTTGGGTCGGATCCAAGAGACCCAGTACTTC	CASSLGRIQETQYF
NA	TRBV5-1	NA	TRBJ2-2	TGCGCCAGCAGCTTGGGAGCGGGCGTTAACACCGGGGAGCTGTTTTTT	CASSLGAGVNTGELFF
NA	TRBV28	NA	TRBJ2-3	TGTGCCAGCCATGGAACTAGTCGCGGCACAGATACGCAGTATTTT	CASHGTSRGTDTQYF
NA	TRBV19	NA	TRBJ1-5	TGTGCCAGTAGTATCGAGTCTAGCAATCAGCCCCAGCATTTT	CASSIESSNQPQHF
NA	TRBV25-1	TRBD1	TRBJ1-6	TGTGCCAGCAGTGATCTAGGCGGGACAGGGAACTCACCCCTCCACTTT	CASSDLGGTGNSPLHF
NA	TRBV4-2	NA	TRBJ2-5	TGTGCCAGCAGCCAAGGGAGCCAGGGGGAGACCCAGTACTTC	CASSQGSQGETQYF
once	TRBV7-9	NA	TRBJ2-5	TGTGCCAGCAGTTTAGGCCAGGGGTGGGTGACCCAGTACTTC	CASSLGQGWVTQYF
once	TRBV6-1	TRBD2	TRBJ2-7	TGTGCCAGCAGTGGCCGGGCCAGTGGCGGGAGGGGTTCTTGGGAGCAGTACTTC	CASSGRASGGRGSWEQYF
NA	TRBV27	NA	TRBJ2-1	TGTGCCAGCAGTCGGGCCCCTTACAATGAGCAGTTCTTC	CASSRAPYNEQFF
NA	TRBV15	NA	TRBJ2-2	TGTGCCACCAGCAAAGACAGCGACAACACCGGGGAGCTGTTTTTT	CATSKDSDNTGELFF
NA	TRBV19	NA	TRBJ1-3	TGTGCCAGTAGTCCCGGGACCTCTGGAAACACCATATATTTT	CASSPGTSGNTIYF
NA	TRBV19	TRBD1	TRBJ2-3	TGTGCCAGTAGACAGGGGGCAAGCGGGGATACGCAGTATTTT	CASRQGASGDTQYF
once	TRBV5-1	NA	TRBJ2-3	TGCGCCAGCAGCCCAGATACAGATACGCAGTATTTT	CASSPDTDTQYF
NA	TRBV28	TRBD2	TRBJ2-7	TGTGCCAGCCGGACTAGCAACTACGAGCAGTACTTC	CASRTSNYEQYF
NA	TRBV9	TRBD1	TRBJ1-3	TGTGCCAGCAGCGTAGACGGAGGGGGCAGTGGAAACACCATATATTTT	CASSVDGGGSGNTIYF
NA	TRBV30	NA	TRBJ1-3	TGTGCCTGGACCAGGGACGCCTCCTCTGGAAACACCATATATTTT	CAWTRDASSGNTIYF
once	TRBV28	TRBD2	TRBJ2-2	TGTGCCAGCAGTTCGGCGGGACTAGCGGACACCGGGGAGCTGTTTTTT	CASSSAGLADTGELFF
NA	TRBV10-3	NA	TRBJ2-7	TGTGCCATCAAGCGGTCCAGCTCCTACGAGCAGTACTTC	CAIKRSSSYEQYF
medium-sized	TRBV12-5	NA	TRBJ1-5	TGTGCTAGTGGTTCGGACATCAATCAGCCCCAGCATTTT	CASGSDINQPQHF
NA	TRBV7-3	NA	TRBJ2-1	TGTGCCAGCAGCTTTGGCGGATACAATGAGCAGTTCTTC	CASSFGGYNEQFF
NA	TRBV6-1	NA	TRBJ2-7	TGTGCCAGCAGTGAAGGAGGCCTAAGCTCCTACGAGCAGTACTTC	CASSEGGLSSYEQYF
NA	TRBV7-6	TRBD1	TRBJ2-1	TGTGCCAGCAGCCTACTAACCGGGACAGGACGAGACAATGAGCAGTTCTTC	CASSLLTGTGRDNEQFF
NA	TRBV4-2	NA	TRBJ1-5	TGTGCCAGCAGCCAAGAACCGGGCAGCTTCAATCAGCCCCAGCATTTT	CASSQEPGSFNQPQHF
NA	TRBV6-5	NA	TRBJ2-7	TGTGCCAGCAGATACTCACAGGGAGACCTTCGCGAGCAGTACTTC	CASRYSQGDLREQYF
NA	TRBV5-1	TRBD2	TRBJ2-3	TGCGCCAGCAGCTCTAGCGGGGCAAACACAGATACGCAGTATTTT	CASSSSGANTDTQYF
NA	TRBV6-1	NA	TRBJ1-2	TGTGCCAGCAAATGGGGCTATGGCTACACCTTC	CASKWGYGYTF
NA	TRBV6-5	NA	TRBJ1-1	TGTGCCAGCAGAAAACAGGGCATGAACACTGAAGCTTTCTTT	CASRKQGMNTEAFF
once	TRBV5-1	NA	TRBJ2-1	TGCGCCAGCAGCTCGCAGTACAGTACCAACAATGAGCAGTTCTTC	CASSSQYSTNNEQFF
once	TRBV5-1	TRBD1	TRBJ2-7	TGCGCCAGCAGCCTGCCGGGCAGGGAAGGGGGCCGGGCCTACGAGCAGTACTTC	CASSLPGREGGRAYEQYF
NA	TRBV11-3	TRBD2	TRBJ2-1	TGTGCCAGCAGCTTAGGCACTAGCGGGGGCTACAATGAGCAGTTCTTC	CASSLGTSGGYNEQFF
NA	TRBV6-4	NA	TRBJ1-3	TGTGCCAGCAGTGACCGCCGTTACACCATATATTTT	CASSDRRYTIYF
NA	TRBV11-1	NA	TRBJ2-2	TGTGCCAGCAGCTTAAGGGTAGTACTAGCGAACACCGGGGAGCTGTTTTTT	CASSLRVVLANTGELFF
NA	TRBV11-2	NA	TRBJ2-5	TGTGCCAGCAGCCAAGATAGTGGCGAGACCCAGTACTTC	CASSQDSGETQYF
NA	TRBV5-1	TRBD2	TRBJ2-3	TGCGCCAGCAGCTTTGGACTAGCGGGAGTAGATACGCAGTATTTT	CASSFGLAGVDTQYF
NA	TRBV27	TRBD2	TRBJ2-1	TGTGCCAGCAGTTTGGATTACCCGGGGGGGAGCTCCTACAATGAGCAGTTCTTC	CASSLDYPGGSSYNEQFF